This entry concerns a single T cell receptor beta chain. What it binds is unknown. Germline CDR1 PRHDT, CDR2 FYEKMQ (reference sequence). This CDR3 comprises 15 residues. Trimming at V came to 5 bases and at J to 4 bases, leaving 9 bases not matched to a gene. A universal primer site was added by template switching, and unique molecular identifiers were carried by the cDNA. TCRdb analysed the 5' RACE reads with MiXCR anew, one entry per CDR3 protein. Here the sample spans about 900,000 distinct CDR3 sequences, over 9% being singletons. The data were obtained in a study of identical twins. Study-wide results and caveats: There were fewer insertions in abundant cord blood beta clonotypes, but memory repertoires showed no such pattern.

Separately, the same data were catalogued under a study of yellow fever vaccine responses in identical twins. That investigation notes: Twins' vaccine T cell response reportedly seemed partly convergent, partly personalized.

This chain uses TRBV13 with TRBJ2-3, with 7 bases that match TRBD2. Source material: PBMCs. The TCR comes from a woman aged 18-35 years in good health. CDR3 coding DNA: TGTGCCAGCAGCCCCCAGACGCGGGAGTCAGATACGCAGTATTTT. Its translation: CASSPQTRESDTQYF.